This is a list of T cell receptor beta chains from one sample in a study of blood T cell repertoires in COVID-19. Some clones are missing from TCRdb's copy, which holds only in-frame ones; the method was immunoSEQ multiplex PCR. Among fewer than 200,000 clones, 84% were seen once, and the ten largest hold about 11%. What was sequenced was peripheral blood. The receptors originated from a man between 65 and 80 years old with active or convalescent COVID-19. The CDR3 runs from the conserved cysteine through the conserved F or W. The D gene is left open where the match is weak. Only some rows state a clone size, as once, few, many or a class for expanded clones.

abundance: .
len: 14
j_gene: TRBJ1-5
v_gene: TRBV9
d_gene: .
CDR3aa: CASSGGTSVQPQHF
CDR3nt: TGTGCCAGCAGCGGTGGGACATCGGTTCAGCCCCAGCATTTT

abundance: .
len: 15
j_gene: TRBJ2-5
v_gene: TRBV7-9
d_gene: TRBD2
CDR3aa: CASSLGASGQETQYF
CDR3nt: TGTGCCAGCAGCTTAGGGGCTAGCGGACAAGAGACCCAGTACTTC

abundance: .
len: 13
j_gene: TRBJ1-4
v_gene: TRBV29-1
d_gene: .
CDR3aa: CSVAVHFPEKLFF
CDR3nt: TGCAGCGTTGCCGTTCACTTTCCTGAAAAACTGTTTTTT

abundance: few
len: 14
j_gene: TRBJ2-7
v_gene: TRBV7-8
d_gene: .
CDR3aa: CASSSWDTAGEQYF
CDR3nt: TGTGCCAGCAGCTCCTGGGACACGGCGGGCGAGCAGTACTTC

abundance: .
len: 17
j_gene: TRBJ2-1
v_gene: TRBV20-1
d_gene: TRBD2
CDR3aa: CSASGLAGPSSYNEQFF
CDR3nt: TGCAGTGCTAGTGGACTAGCGGGACCTAGCTCCTACAATGAGCAGTTCTTC

abundance: .
len: 15
j_gene: TRBJ1-5
v_gene: TRBV18
d_gene: TRBD1
CDR3aa: CASSRGQGLREPQHF
CDR3nt: TGTGCCAGCTCCCGGGGACAGGGGTTACGGGAGCCCCAGCATTTT

abundance: .
len: 13
j_gene: TRBJ1-3
v_gene: TRBV7-9
d_gene: .
CDR3aa: CASSPSAGNTIYF
CDR3nt: TGTGCCAGCAGCCCCTCGGCTGGAAACACCATATATTTT

abundance: .
len: 13
j_gene: TRBJ2-1
v_gene: TRBV29-1
d_gene: TRBD2
CDR3aa: CSVRGSSYNEQFF
CDR3nt: TGCAGCGTCCGCGGGAGCTCCTACAATGAGCAGTTCTTC

abundance: .
len: 13
j_gene: TRBJ2-7
v_gene: TRBV28
d_gene: TRBD1
CDR3aa: CASSLSAGGTQYF
CDR3nt: TGTGCCAGCAGTTTATCGGCAGGGGGCACGCAGTACTTC

abundance: .
len: 16
j_gene: TRBJ2-7
v_gene: TRBV7-9
d_gene: TRBD2
CDR3aa: CASSLAGGLAGYEQYF
CDR3nt: TGTGCCAGCAGCTTAGCGGGAGGCCTAGCGGGCTACGAGCAGTACTTC

abundance: .
len: 15
j_gene: TRBJ1-5
v_gene: TRBV19
d_gene: TRBD1
CDR3aa: CASSITGTGNQPQHF
CDR3nt: TGTGCCAGTAGTATAACCGGGACAGGTAATCAGCCCCAGCATTTT

abundance: .
len: 14
j_gene: TRBJ2-2
v_gene: TRBV29-1
d_gene: .
CDR3aa: CSVGPQTNTGELFF
CDR3nt: TGCAGCGTTGGGCCACAGACCAACACCGGGGAGCTGTTTTTT

abundance: .
len: 12
j_gene: TRBJ1-2
v_gene: TRBV6-2/TRBV6-3
d_gene: TRBD1
CDR3aa: CASSDRVGGYTF
CDR3nt: TGTGCCAGCAGTGACAGGGTTGGCGGCTACACCTTC

abundance: .
len: 13
j_gene: TRBJ1-2
v_gene: TRBV11-2
d_gene: .
CDR3aa: CASSLGPYYGYTF
CDR3nt: TGTGCCAGCAGCTTAGGTCCATACTATGGCTACACCTTC

abundance: .
len: 18
j_gene: TRBJ2-7
v_gene: TRBV15
d_gene: TRBD2
CDR3aa: CATSRARSTGTSGSKQYF
CDR3nt: TGTGCCACCAGCAGGGCGAGGAGTACCGGGACTAGCGGGAGTAAGCAGTACTTC